The next 29 T cell receptor beta chains were all read from a single sample in a study of siplizumab effects on memory and regulatory T cells. Clones were sequenced by immunoSEQ multiplex PCR, and TCRdb holds only the in-frame ones, with some missing. The sample carries about 97,000 clones, around 90% recorded once. The source material was non-Treg CD4+ T cells sorted from blood. The receptors were sampled from a human donor in good health.

The chain uses TRBV9 and TRBJ2-3, with 8 bases matching TRBD1. The V gene end was trimmed by 0 bases and the J gene end by 4 bases; junction bases not matched to a gene: 1. The CDR3 consists of 14 residues. The germline CDR1 and CDR2 sequences are SGDLS and YYNGEE. This chain's CDR3 is CASSVVQGADTQYF. In DNA, the CDR3 is TGTGCCAGCAGCGTAGTACAGGGGGCAGATACGCAGTATTTT.

DNA of the CDR3: TGTGCCAGCAGCCTGACAGGCACTGAAGCTTTCTTT. Its translation: CASSLTGTEAFF. The V gene is TRBV7-6, the J gene TRBJ1-1; perhaps TRBD1 as D (6 bases). Trimming cost V 5 bases and J 4 bases, with 8 bases left between them. Per the germline V gene, CDR1 is SGHVS and CDR2 is FNYEAQ. This CDR3 is built from 12 residues.

The V call is TRBV2, the J call TRBJ1-2, with D hard to call. Germline CDR1 reads SNHLY; CDR2 reads FYNNEI. V was clipped by 3 bases and J by 6 bases, with 14 bases between them. The CDR3 contains 14 residues. CDR3: CASSDTGGIDGYTF. The DNA for the CDR3 is TGTGCCAGCAGTGATACCGGAGGAATAGATGGCTACACCTTC.

The CDR3 coding sequence is TGCAGCGTTGCTATGGACAATGAGCAGTTCTTC. Translated, it gives CSVAMDNEQFF. The gene calls are TRBV29-1 and TRBJ2-1; D call uncertain. CDR1 is SQVTM, CDR2 ANQGSEA, per germline. The CDR3 runs 11 residues. V lost 4 bases, J lost 5 bases, and 6 bases lay in between.

The rearrangement links TRBV7-2 to TRBJ1-6; the match to TRBD1 covers 8 bases. The V segment lost 5 bases and the J segment 9 bases; nucleotides outside the gene matches: 6. Germline values: CDR1 SGHTA, CDR2 FQGNSA. This CDR3 region has 14 residues. CDR3 coding DNA: TGTGCCAGCAGCCCAGGACAGGGAGTTTCACCCCTCCACTTT. Translated, it gives CASSPGQGVSPLHF.

The gene calls are TRBV18 and TRBJ1-6; perhaps TRBD1 as D (5 bases). The CDR3 extends over 16 amino acids. V lost 3 bases and J lost 9, with 18 bases in between. Germline V gives CDR1 KGHSH, CDR2 LQKENI. The CDR3: CASSPIQGKGGSPLHF. The CDR3, as DNA: TGTGCCAGCTCACCTATCCAGGGAAAGGGCGGTTCACCCCTCCACTTT.

The chain joins TRBV5-1 to TRBJ2-3; 9 bases are shared with TRBD1. Trimming cost V 4 bases and J 5 bases; bases outside gene matches: 5. The CDR3 length is 14 residues. Germline assignment: CDR1 SGHRS and CDR2 YFSETQ. The CDR3 DNA is TGCGCCAGCAGCCGGGGACAGGGCGGAGATACGCAGTATTTT. It codes for CASSRGQGGDTQYF. Filled out from reference TRBV5-1 and TRBJ2-3, the complete variable domain reads KAGVTQTPRYLIKTRGQQVTLSCSPISGHRSVSWYQQTPGQGLQFLFEYFSETQRNKGNFPGRFSGRQFSNSRSEMNVSTLELGDSALYLCASSRGQGGDTQYFGPGTRLTVL.

The chain carries TRBV7-6 and TRBJ2-3; 11 bases fit TRBD2. Germline values: CDR1 SGHVS, CDR2 FNYEAQ. Losses at the gene ends were 5 bases for V and 7 bases for J; bases not matched to a gene: 8. The CDR3 is made up of 15 amino acids. CDR3: CASSVKLAGAHTQYF. The CDR3 coding sequence is TGTGCCAGCAGCGTAAAACTAGCGGGAGCTCATACGCAGTATTTT.

V usage is TRBV29-1 and J usage is TRBJ2-3; 10 nucleotides agree with TRBD1. Losses at the gene ends were 4 bases for V and 1 base for J; bases not matched to a gene: 8. The germline gives CDR1 SQVTM, CDR2 ANQGSEA. The CDR3 totals 16 residues. The CDR3, as DNA: TGCAGCGTTGCCGGGACAGGGGCCTACCGCACAGATACGCAGTATTTT. Residues: CSVAGTGAYRTDTQYF.

The rearrangement uses TRBV19 and TRBJ2-3, with 7 bases aligning to TRBD1. CDR3 length equals 17 residues. The V and J ends lost 4 bases and 0 bases, in that order; junction bases with no gene match: 10. The V gene's germline CDR1 is LNHDA and CDR2 SQIVND (reference sequence). CDR3 in amino acids: CASSTSTGSTSTDTQYF. CDR3 sequence (DNA): TGTGCCAGTAGTACTTCGACAGGGAGTACTAGCACAGATACGCAGTATTTT.

CDR3 coding DNA: TGCGCCAGCAGCCTCAGGACTGGCAATGAGCAGTTCTTC. It specifies CASSLRTGNEQFF. The chain has TRBV4-3 and TRBJ2-1; D perhaps matches TRBD2 (5 bases). Germline V CDR1 and CDR2: LGHNA, YSLEER. Trimming removed 4 bases at V and 6 bases at J, with 10 bases between. The CDR3 loop spans 13 amino acids.

CDR3 loop: CASSPNGRDYNEQFF. The CDR3 DNA reads TGTGCCAGCAGCCCAAACGGGCGAGACTACAATGAGCAGTTCTTC. The gene calls are TRBV7-2 and TRBJ2-1; D gene unclear. CDR1 is SGHTA and CDR2 is FQGNSA in the germline V gene. The CDR3 totals 15 residues. With 5 bases removed from V and 3 bases from J, the gap between germline ends came to 14 bases.

The chain has TRBV29-1 and TRBJ2-5, with D possibly matching TRBD2 (6 bases). Germline V gene data show CDR1 as SQVTM and CDR2 as ANQGSEA. V gave up 4 bases and J gave up 5 bases, with 14 bases separating them. The CDR3 consists of 13 residues. The CDR3 DNA reads as TGCAGCGTTGCTAGGGACTCGTGGGAGACCCAGTACTTC. Translated: CSVARDSWETQYF.

The V call is TRBV2, the J call TRBJ2-7, with D perhaps TRBD2 (6 bases). From germline, CDR1 is SNHLY and CDR2 FYNNEI. This CDR3 comprises 13 residues. Between the trimmed V and J ends, which lost 8 bases and 5 bases, there was a span of 16 bases. The CDR3: CASVTGSLNEQYF. The DNA of the CDR3 is TGTGCCAGCGTGACCGGGAGTCTAAACGAGCAGTACTTC.

The chain recombines TRBV2 with TRBJ1-5; D not resolved. Germline-derived CDR1 and CDR2 are SNHLY and FYNNEI. This CDR3 has 13 amino acids. Trimming shortened V by 6 bases and J by 2 bases, and 8 bases separated the two germline ends. The CDR3 region is CASSLERNQPQHF. The CDR3 coding sequence is TGTGCCAGCAGCCTGGAACGCAATCAGCCCCAGCATTTT.

The chain uses TRBV9 and TRBJ2-1; 9 bases line up with TRBD2. The junction had 10 bases not matched to a gene; V was cut back by 0 bases and J by 9 bases. From germline, CDR1 is SGDLS and CDR2 YYNGEE. The CDR3 is 16 amino acids. Here the CDR3 DNA reads TGTGCCAGCAGCGTAGTAGGGACTAGCTATTCGGGTGAGCAGTTCTTC. Its translation: CASSVVGTSYSGEQFF.

The chain has TRBV6-6 and TRBJ2-5; D may be TRBD2 (6 bases). With 2 bases removed from V and 1 base from J, the gap between germline ends came to 11 bases. CDR3 length equals 15 residues. Germline-derived CDR1 and CDR2 are MNHNY and SVGAGI (reference sequence). The CDR3 DNA is TGTGCCAGCAGTTACGGAGGGGTGGGCCAAGAGACCCAGTACTTC. It is translated as CASSYGGVGQETQYF.

CDR3 DNA sequence: TGTGCCAGCCAGGGCCAGGGCCGGAGGCAGCCCCAGCATTTT. This gives the protein CASQGQGRRQPQHF. The rearrangement links TRBV19 to TRBJ1-5; TRBD1 is a possible D gene (5 bases). CDR3 length: 14 amino acids. Per germline, CDR1 LNHDA and CDR2 SQIVND (reference sequence). V lost 9 bases, J lost 7 bases, and 19 bases lay in between.

In its sample, this clone was seen once. CDR3 nucleotide sequence: TGTGCCAGCAGTTTTACCGGGACTTATAATTCACCCCTCCACTTT. Translated: CASSFTGTYNSPLHF. This chain joins TRBV5-6 and TRBJ1-6; possibly TRBD1 for D (5 bases). Looked up from germline, CDR1 is SGHDT and CDR2 is YYEEEE. The length of the CDR3 is 15 residues. V lost 5 bases, J lost 4 bases, and 13 bases lay in between.

The V and J genes are TRBV10-2 and TRBJ2-7; 9 nucleotides align to TRBD2. V lost 6 bases and J lost 6; bases outside the gene matches: 9. The CDR3 totals 14 residues. Germline CDR1 and CDR2: WSHSY and SAAADI. CDR3 in DNA: TGCGCCAGCAGGTTAGCGGGAGATGAGGTCGAGCAGTACTTC. It codes for CASRLAGDEVEQYF.

This rearrangement joins TRBV7-2 to TRBJ2-7; TRBD1 agrees at 7 bases. Germline values: CDR1 SGHTA, CDR2 FQGNSA. The CDR3 sequence is 16 residues long. J was trimmed by 3 bases and V by 1 base; bases with no gene match: 9. CDR3 region: CASSLVVRDSNYEQYF. DNA for the CDR3: TGTGCCAGCAGCTTAGTAGTAAGGGACAGCAACTACGAGCAGTACTTC.

This clone was recorded only once. The CDR3 protein is CAWSVFPGDTEAFF. The CDR3 DNA reads as TGTGCCTGGAGTGTTTTCCCGGGGGACACTGAAGCTTTCTTT. The chain carries TRBV30 and TRBJ1-1, with a possible D match to TRBD1 (5 bases). The V and J ends lost 0 bases and 3 bases respectively, with 11 bases between them. CDR1 is GTSNPN, CDR2 SVGIG, per germline (reference sequence). The CDR3 is made up of 14 amino acids.

The chain carries TRBV18 and TRBJ1-2; no definite D call. CDR3 length: 15 residues. V lost 3 bases and J lost 4, with 15 bases in between. Germline V lookup: CDR1 KGHSH, CDR2 LQKENI. The CDR3 protein is CASSPSADPFYGYTF. The DNA for the CDR3 is TGTGCCAGCTCACCGTCGGCAGACCCCTTCTATGGCTACACCTTC.

The rearrangement uses TRBV30 and TRBJ2-3; D remains unclear. Germline CDR1 reads GTSNPN; CDR2 reads SVGIG (reference sequence). V lost 4 bases to trimming and J lost 5 bases, with 4 bases between them. The CDR3 is made up of 10 amino acids. The CDR3 DNA is TGTGCCTGGACAGGAGATACGCAGTATTTT. Protein sequence: CAWTGDTQYF.

The gene calls are TRBV19 and TRBJ2-7, with D perhaps TRBD2 (8 bases). CDR3 length equals 15 residues. The V and J ends lost 3 bases and 2 bases respectively, with 14 bases between them. CDR1 and CDR2 (germline): LNHDA, SQIVND (reference sequence). The CDR3, as DNA: TGTGCCAGTAGTATCGTAGCGGGACAGACCTACGAGCAGTACTTC. Translated: CASSIVAGQTYEQYF.

Here the CDR3 reads CASSFGGQMNTGELFF. The CDR3 DNA is TGTGCCAGCAGCTTTGGTGGACAGATGAACACCGGGGAGCTGTTTTTT. This chain links TRBV13 with TRBJ2-2, with D possibly TRBD1 on 6 matching bases. The CDR3 contains 16 residues. Germline loops: CDR1 PRHDT, CDR2 FYEKMQ (reference sequence). Trimming pared 3 bases from V and 1 base from J, leaving 12 bases between.

This clone appeared a single time. J is TRBJ2-7 and V is TRBV6-1; D is possibly TRBD2 (5 bases). The CDR3 extends over 14 amino acids. Germline V CDR1 and CDR2: MNHNS, SASEGT. V was cut by 5 bases and J by 1 base, with 12 bases left in between. CDR3 sequence (DNA): TGTGCCAGCAGTTCTCCAGCGGTGTCCTACGAGCAGTACTTC. Its protein product is CASSSPAVSYEQYF.

The chain uses TRBV10-3 and TRBJ1-5; D is unresolved. CDR1 is ENHRY, CDR2 SYGVKD, per germline. CDR3 length equals 13 residues. Trimming removed 10 bases from V and 6 bases from J, with 16 bases in between. The CDR3 protein is CATRGSESQPQHF. CDR3 coding DNA: TGTGCCACCCGGGGATCGGAAAGTCAGCCCCAGCATTTT.

The chain employs TRBV9 and TRBJ2-7; TRBD2 matches at 9 bases. This CDR3 is 15 amino acids long. Germline lookup yields CDR1 SGDLS and CDR2 YYNGEE. J gave up 3 bases and V 0 bases, and 4 bases lay outside the gene matches. CDR3 DNA: TGTGCCAGCAGCGTAGATCCTAGCGGGATCTACGAGCAGTACTTC. This encodes CASSVDPSGIYEQYF. The variable domain in full, with the rest retrieved from reference TRBV9 and TRBJ2-7, is DSGVTQTPKHLITATGQRVTLRCSPRSGDLSVYWYQQSLDQGLQFLIQYYNGEERAKGNILERFSAQQFPDLHSELNLSSLELGDSALYFCASSVDPSGIYEQYFGPGTRLTVT.